The 16 T cell receptor beta chains given below trace back to one sample, sequenced in a study of blood T cells in healthy people across ages. A second 7 to 11 cycle PCR used barcoded and J-beta primers. TCRdb passed the 5' RACE reads through MiXCR, listing each CDR3 protein once. The sample holds about 780,000 distinct CDR3 sequences, about half seen once. Material: blood. The receptor source for this set is a man aged 80 or over in good health.

This chain uses TRBV20-1 with TRBJ2-7; 7 nucleotides align to TRBD2. The closer fit of TRBJ2-5 to the DNA end suggests the J call may be wrong. This CDR3 region has 10 residues. Germline V gene data show CDR1 as DFQATT and CDR2 as SNEGSKA (reference sequence). The CDR3 sequence is CSAGRGTQYF. CDR3 bases: TGCAGTGCTGGGAGGGGGACCCAGTACTTC.

The J gene is TRBJ2-1, the V gene TRBV7-3; TRBD2 aligns across 7 bases. Germline-derived CDR1 and CDR2 are SGHTA and FQGTGA. The CDR3 has 15 residues. The trim removed 5 bases at V and 2 bases at J, leaving 6 bases unmatched. DNA of the CDR3: TGTGCCAGCAGCGTCGCGGGAGAACCCTACAATGAGCAGTTCTTC. Translation: CASSVAGEPYNEQFF.

This clonotype was detected ten times or more. The chain recombines TRBV27 with TRBJ2-1; tentative D call: TRBD2 (6 bases). CDR3 size: 15 residues. Trimming took off 0 bases at V and 7 bases at J, with 13 bases between the two ends. The germline V gene encodes CDR1 MNHEY and CDR2 SMNVEV (reference sequence). CDR3 in amino acids: CASSLSGGPGNEQFF. The CDR3 coding sequence is TGTGCCAGCAGTTTATCTGGAGGGCCGGGAAATGAGCAGTTCTTC.

This clonotype was counted only a few times. The chain links TRBV12-3 or TRBV12-4 to TRBJ1-4, with D perhaps matching TRBD1 (6 bases). This CDR3 has 12 residues. V was shortened by 8 bases and J by 8 bases, with 12 bases between the two germline ends. The CDR3 loop reads CASGGGAEKLFF. The CDR3 DNA reads TGTGCCAGCGGGGGCGGGGCGGAAAAACTGTTTTTT.

The chain joins TRBV7-9 to TRBJ1-1; 7 bases are a match to TRBD1. Germline-derived CDR1 and CDR2 are SEHNR and FQNEAQ (reference sequence). This CDR3 has 17 residues. J lost 8 bases, V lost 1 base, and 16 bases had no gene match. The CDR3 nucleotides read TGTGCCAGCAGCTTAGGGTCGCACAGGGGAATCCCATCCGAAGCTTTCTTT. Translating gives CASSLGSHRGIPSEAFF.

J is TRBJ2-5 and V is TRBV20-1, with TRBD1 as a possible D gene (5 bases). The J call may not be correct, given that the DNA end is closer to TRBJ2-7. Per the germline V gene, CDR1 is DFQATT and CDR2 is SNEGSKA (reference sequence). CDR3 length: 13 amino acids. CDR3 DNA sequence: TGCAGTTGGGGCCCAGCCCCAAGGTACGAGCAGTACTTC. This codes for CSWGPAPRYEQYF.

Notes on this clonotype: A much larger clone differs from this one at a single base, so this may be a read error. V usage is TRBV29-1 and J usage is TRBJ2-5; D is perhaps TRBD2 (5 bases). Trimming removed 5 bases from V and 1 base from J, with 14 bases in between. This CDR3 comprises 14 residues. CDR1 and CDR2 from the germline V gene are SQVTM and ANQGSEA. Here the CDR3 reads CSVMVRGRQETQYF. The CDR3 bases are TGCAGCGTTATGGTTCGCGGGCGCCAAGAGACCCAGTACTTC.

This clonotype was observed a handful of times. The chain employs TRBV18 and TRBJ2-3; D gene ambiguous. Trimming left V 3 bases short and J 5 bases short, with 6 bases between. This CDR3 is 12 amino acids long. Germline V gives CDR1 KGHSH, CDR2 LQKENI. This CDR3 reads CASSPYGDTQYF. The CDR3 DNA follows: TGTGCCAGCTCACCGTATGGAGATACGCAGTATTTT.

This clonotype was picked up many times. This chain joins TRBV28 and TRBJ2-1; 8 bases align to TRBD1. Per germline, CDR1 MDHEN and CDR2 SYDVKM. V lost 5 bases, J lost 10 bases, and 13 bases stayed unmatched. The CDR3 loop spans 15 amino acids. Here the CDR3 reads CASSPRQGISNEQFF. The CDR3 bases are TGTGCCAGCAGTCCGCGACAGGGGATATCCAACGAGCAGTTCTTC.

The table lists this clonotype with a few counts. The chain couples TRBV7-2 to TRBJ2-1; possible D gene TRBD2, 6 bases. V lost 5 bases and J lost 6, with 17 bases in between. Per germline, CDR1 SGHTA and CDR2 FQGNSA. The CDR3 length is 15 residues. CDR3 in amino acids: CASSPAGTYVNEQFF. The CDR3 DNA reads as TGTGCCAGCAGCCCGGCCGGGACTTACGTCAATGAGCAGTTCTTC. The full variable domain, rest sourced from reference TRBV7-2 and TRBJ2-1, is GAGVSQSPSNKVTEKGKDVELRCDPISGHTALYWYRQSLGQGLEFLIYFQGNSAPDKSGLPSDRFSAERTGGSVSTLTIQRTQQEDSAVYLCASSPAGTYVNEQFFGPGTRLTVL.

In the case of this clonotype: One end of the junction is discordant with germline, which a read error may explain. The chain recombines TRBV6-6 with TRBJ2-7; TRBD2 agrees at 12 bases. The CDR3 contains 14 residues. Germline V lookup: CDR1 MNHNY, CDR2 SVGAGI (reference sequence). The chain's CDR3 is CTSLPSGRGNEQYF. CDR3 coding DNA: TGTACCAGCCTCCCTAGCGGGAGGGGGAATGAGCAGTACTTC.

This clonotype was seen many times. The chain carries TRBV27 and TRBJ1-4; TRBD1 is a possible D gene (6 bases). Germline-derived CDR1 and CDR2 are MNHEY and SMNVEV (reference sequence). The CDR3 spans 15 residues. V was trimmed by 6 bases and J by 4 bases, leaving 15 bases between them. The CDR3 sequence is CASRMRTDYNEKLFF. In nucleotides, the CDR3 is TGTGCCAGCAGGATGAGGACAGACTATAATGAAAAACTGTTTTTT.

The chain links TRBV12-3 or TRBV12-4 to TRBJ2-1, with 12 nucleotides matching TRBD2. Trimming at V came to 6 bases and at J to 7 bases, leaving 7 bases not matched to a gene. This CDR3 has 15 amino acids. CDR3 protein: CASRPTSGRHNEQFF. The CDR3, as DNA: TGTGCCAGCAGACCGACTAGCGGGAGACATAATGAGCAGTTCTTC.

This clonotype was seen only once. CDR3 DNA sequence: TGTGCCAGCAGCTCAAGAAGGGTGGAGACCCAGTACTTC. Its protein product is CASSSRRVETQYF. V is TRBV27 and J is TRBJ2-5, with D hard to call. The CDR3 length is 13 residues. The V end lost 6 bases, the J end lost 5 bases, and 13 bases lay between the germline ends. Per germline, CDR1 MNHEY and CDR2 SMNVEV (reference sequence).

This clonotype was counted between two and nine times. The chain couples TRBV20-1 to TRBJ2-5; 10 bases line up with TRBD1. The CDR3 covers 15 residues. V was clipped by 0 bases and J by 1 base; unmatched bases: 2. The V gene's germline CDR1 is DFQATT and CDR2 SNEGSKA (reference sequence). CDR3 sequence: CSARDGTGVQETQYF. CDR3 DNA: TGCAGTGCTAGAGATGGGACAGGGGTCCAAGAGACCCAGTACTTC.

The gene calls are TRBV7-2 and TRBJ2-4; 12 nucleotides align to TRBD2. The CDR3 runs 16 residues. Germline loops: CDR1 SGHTA, CDR2 FQGNSA. J was trimmed by 3 bases and V by 3 bases; bases with no gene match: 3. CDR3 DNA: TGTGCCAGCAGCTTTCTAGCGGGGGGGGTCAAAAACATTCAGTACTTC. Its protein product is CASSFLAGGVKNIQYF.